The sequence of this TCR beta chain was determined in a study of cytomegalovirus exposure and HLA in healthy donors. V lost 6 bases to trimming and J lost 7 bases; unmatched junction nucleotides: 18. CDR3 size: 17 residues. The germline V gene encodes CDR1 SGHAT and CDR2 FQNNGV. PCR employed 60 Vbeta and 13 Jbeta primers. Profiled with immunoSEQ multiplex PCR; TCRdb holds only in-frame clones, not every one. The table shows approximately 180,000 clones, with roughly 79% occurring only once. Sequences were obtained from PBMCs. The chain joins TRBV11-2 to TRBJ2-5; the match to TRBD1 covers 9 bases. This clonotype was obtained from a woman between 18 and 29 years old in good health and CMV-seropositive. CDR3 loop: CASSFRPGTGNERTQYF. CDR3 nucleotides: TGTGCCAGCAGTTTTCGACCCGGGACAGGGAATGAGAGGACCCAGTACTTC.